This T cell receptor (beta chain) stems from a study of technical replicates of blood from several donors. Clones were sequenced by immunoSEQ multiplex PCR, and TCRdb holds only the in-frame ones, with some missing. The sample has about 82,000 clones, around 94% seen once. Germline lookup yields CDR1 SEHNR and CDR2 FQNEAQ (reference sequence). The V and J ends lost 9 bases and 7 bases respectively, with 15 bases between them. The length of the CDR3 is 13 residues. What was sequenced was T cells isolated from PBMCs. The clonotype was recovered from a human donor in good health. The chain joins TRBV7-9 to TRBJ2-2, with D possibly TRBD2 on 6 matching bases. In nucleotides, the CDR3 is TGTGCCAGTGGACGGGAGAAGAACGGGGAGCTGTTTTTT. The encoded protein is CASGREKNGELFF.